This T cell receptor (beta chain) was documented in a study of vaccination effects on CD4 cells after COVID-19. The protocol was immunoSEQ multiplex PCR, while the TCRdb copy is restricted to in-frame clones and leaves out a portion. This table has some 69,000 clones, around 74% appearing once. Under the ViraFEST assay, PBMC were stimulated with viral peptide pools so that antigen-specific CD4+ T cells expanded. Sequencing was performed afterwards. Isolating CD4+ T cells followed roughly ten days of culture. Nucleocapsid antibody tests were negative, and the vaccine recipients had no prior SARS-CoV-2 infection. Wells containing approximately 2 million PBMC each were cultured with 10 IU/ml IL-2 and approximately 10 ug/ml peptides. Concerning this clone: What it recognizes is unknown.

The clonotype originates from a human donor who received a COVID-19 vaccine. The sequences come from CD4+ T cells from PBMCs cultured with HCoV-NL63 spike peptides, collected before COVID-19 vaccination.

CDR3 loop: CASRRANSNTGELFF. The CDR3 DNA sequence: TGTGCCAGTAGGAGAGCCAACTCGAACACCGGGGAGCTGTTTTTT. The V and J genes are TRBV19 and TRBJ2-2; D gene ambiguous. V was clipped by 6 bases and J by 0 bases, with 11 bases between them. Germline CDR1 reads LNHDA; CDR2 reads SQIVND (reference sequence). The CDR3 has 15 amino acids.